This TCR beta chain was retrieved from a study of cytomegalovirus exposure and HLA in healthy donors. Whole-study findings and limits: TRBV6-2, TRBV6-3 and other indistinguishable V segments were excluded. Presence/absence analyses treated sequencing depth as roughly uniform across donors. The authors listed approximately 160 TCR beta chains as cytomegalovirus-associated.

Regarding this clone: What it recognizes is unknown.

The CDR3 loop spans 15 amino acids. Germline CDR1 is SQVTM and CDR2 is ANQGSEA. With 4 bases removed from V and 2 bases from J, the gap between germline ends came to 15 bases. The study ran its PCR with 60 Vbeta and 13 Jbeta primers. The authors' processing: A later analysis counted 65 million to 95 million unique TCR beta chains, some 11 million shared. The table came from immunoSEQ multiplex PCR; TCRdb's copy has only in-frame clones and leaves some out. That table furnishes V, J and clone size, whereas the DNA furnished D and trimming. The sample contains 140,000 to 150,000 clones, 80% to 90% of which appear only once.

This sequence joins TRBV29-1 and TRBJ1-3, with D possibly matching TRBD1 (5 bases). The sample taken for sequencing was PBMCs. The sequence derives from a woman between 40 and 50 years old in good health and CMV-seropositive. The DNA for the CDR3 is TGCAGCGTTGGGTGGGGGGTCGTTGCTGGAAACACCATATATTTT. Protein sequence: CSVGWGVVAGNTIYF. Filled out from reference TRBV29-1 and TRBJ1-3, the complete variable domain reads SAVISQKPSRDICQRGTSLTIQCQVDSQVTMMFWYRQQPGQSLTLIATANQGSEATYESGFVIDKFPISRPNLTFSTLTVSNMSPEDSSIYLCSVGWGVVAGNTIYFGEGSWLTVV.